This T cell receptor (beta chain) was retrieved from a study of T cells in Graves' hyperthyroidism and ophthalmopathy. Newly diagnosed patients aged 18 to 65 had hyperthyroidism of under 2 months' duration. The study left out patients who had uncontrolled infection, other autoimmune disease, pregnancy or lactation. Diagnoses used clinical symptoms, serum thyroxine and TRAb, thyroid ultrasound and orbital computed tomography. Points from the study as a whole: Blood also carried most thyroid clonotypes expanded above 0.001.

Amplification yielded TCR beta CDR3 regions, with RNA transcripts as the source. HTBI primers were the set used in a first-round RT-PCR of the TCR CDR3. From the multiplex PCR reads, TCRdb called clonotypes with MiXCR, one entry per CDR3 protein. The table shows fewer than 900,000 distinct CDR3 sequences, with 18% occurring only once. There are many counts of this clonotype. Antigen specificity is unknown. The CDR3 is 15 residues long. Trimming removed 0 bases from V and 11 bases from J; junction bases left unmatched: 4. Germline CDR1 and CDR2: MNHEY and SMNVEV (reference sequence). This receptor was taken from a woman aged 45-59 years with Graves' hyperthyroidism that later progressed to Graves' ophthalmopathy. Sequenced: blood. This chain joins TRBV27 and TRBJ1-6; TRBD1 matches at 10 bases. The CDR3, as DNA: TGTGCCAGCAGTTTATCGGGACAGGGGCTCGCACCCCTCCACTTT. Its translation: CASSLSGQGLAPLHF.